Listed here are 6 T cell receptor beta chains from one sample, sequenced in a study of vaccination effects on CD4 cells after COVID-19. No antigens are known for them. With the ViraFEST assay, the study expanded antigen-specific CD4+ T cells using viral peptide pools, then sequenced them. Culture lasted about 11 days before CD4+ T cell isolation. Clones were sequenced by immunoSEQ multiplex PCR, and TCRdb holds only the in-frame ones, with some missing. Counted here are 30,000 to 35,000 clones, roughly two thirds occurring once; the ten biggest clones make up 28%. The sequenced sample was CD4+ T cells from PBMCs cultured with HCoV-229E spike peptides, obtained before COVID-19 vaccination. The receptors originated from a human donor who received a COVID-19 vaccine.

This chain connects TRBV28 to TRBJ2-3; D gene unclear. Trimming left V 2 bases short and J 5 bases short, with 5 bases between. CDR3 size: 12 residues. The germline V gene encodes CDR1 MDHEN and CDR2 SYDVKM. CDR3 sequence: CASSLPLDTQYF. CDR3 bases: TGTGCCAGCAGTTTACCCTTAGATACGCAGTATTTT.

A few counts support this clone. The gene calls are TRBV28 and TRBJ1-6; no clear D gene. This CDR3 is 19 amino acids long. Trimming shortened V by 8 bases and J by 0 bases, and 23 bases separated the two germline ends. CDR1 and CDR2 (germline): MDHEN, SYDVKM. The CDR3 loop reads CASGRGSWGYGSYNSPLHF. In DNA form, the CDR3 reads TGTGCCAGCGGCCGAGGGAGTTGGGGTTATGGCTCCTATAATTCACCCCTCCACTTT.

This clone was recorded once. As DNA, the CDR3 is TGTGCTAGTGGCCAGGACTGGAACAATGAGCAGTTCTTC. This gives the protein CASGQDWNNEQFF. The J gene is TRBJ2-1, the V gene TRBV12-5; D possibly corresponds to TRBD2 (5 bases). The CDR3 contains 13 residues. Trimming removed 6 bases at V and 5 bases at J, with 11 bases between. In germline, CDR1 is LGHNT, CDR2 FRNRAP.

The rearrangement links TRBV29-1 to TRBJ2-7; D possibly matches TRBD1 or TRBD2 (5 bases each). Deletions cut 6 bases from V and 6 bases from J, with 24 bases between. This CDR3 is built from 15 residues. Germline loops: CDR1 SQVTM, CDR2 ANQGSEA. The CDR3 spells CSVSTRGTRPAEQYF. DNA for the CDR3: TGCAGCGTCTCAACGAGGGGAACTAGGCCTGCCGAGCAGTACTTC.

The gene calls are TRBV10-3 and TRBJ1-3; possibly TRBD1 for D (6 bases). This CDR3 contains 14 residues. Trimming took 5 bases from V and 2 from J, leaving 10 bases between them. The germline CDR1 and CDR2 sequences are ENHRY and SYGVKD. The CDR3 reads CAISLGATGNTIYF. CDR3 DNA: TGTGCCATCAGTTTGGGGGCTACTGGAAACACCATATATTTT.

V and J are TRBV12-3 or TRBV12-4 and TRBJ1-2, with unresolved D. The CDR3 spans 12 residues. The V and J ends lost 4 bases and 5 bases respectively, with 8 bases between them. This CDR3 reads CASSSTRYGYTF. Here the CDR3 DNA reads TGTGCCAGCAGTTCCACCAGATATGGCTACACCTTC.